The present entry profiles one T cell receptor (beta chain) with its context. Antigen: not known. Donors were systemically healthy Caucasian individuals from Russia aged 6 to 90 years. Using a J-beta primer mix together with a sample-barcoded 5' primer, a second PCR was run for about 6 to 12 cycles. Template switching added a 12-random-nucleotide identifier to every cDNA molecule. TCRdb reprocessed the 5' RACE reads via MiXCR and lists one record per CDR3 protein. Of 790,000 or so distinct CDR3 sequences listed, roughly three fifths are singletons. The CDR3 covers 13 residues. Germline V gives CDR1 SQVTM, CDR2 ANQGSEA. The germline V and J ends were trimmed by 7 bases and 0 bases, with 13 bases remaining between them. The source of the sample is a study of blood T cells in healthy people across ages. For the study at large: There was about one barcoded beta molecule captured by template switching per two T cells.

General study results and limits: The long-lived group displayed more naive CD4+ cells, plus higher diversity, than the aged donors did.

The sequencing sample was made of blood. J is TRBJ2-7 and V is TRBV29-1; no clear D gene. The clonotype comes from a man in his forties in good health. This chain's CDR3 is CSAEGLGSYEQYF. Written as DNA, the CDR3 is TGCAGCGCCGAAGGCTTAGGCTCCTACGAGCAGTACTTC.